This T cell receptor beta chain originates from a study of T cell responses to AZD1222 COVID-19 vaccine. The study, taken as a whole, reports: The CD4 TCRs associated with vaccination extended across spike and predominated at 160-218 and 743-854. There were mostly white British donors and more females than males, and clonal diversity was possibly underestimated. Breadth and depth of Spike-specific TCRs rose after two AZD1222 doses.

About this clone itself: What it binds is unknown.

The germline gives CDR1 SGHTA, CDR2 FQGTGA. The CDR3 runs 15 residues. V lost 5 bases and J lost 8; bases outside the gene matches: 9. The method was immunoSEQ multiplex PCR; TCRdb's version includes in-frame clones alone and lacks a portion of them. There are around 96,000 clones in the sample; just over 90% occur only once, and around a tenth lies in the top ten. This chain uses TRBV7-3 with TRBJ2-1, with 10 bases that match TRBD2. The receptor's source is an adult who received the AZD1222 COVID-19 vaccine. This specimen consisted of peripheral blood, obtained 28 days after the second AZD1222 dose. CDR3 protein: CASSGAGTSAHEQFF. CDR3 in DNA: TGTGCCAGCAGCGGGGCCGGGACTAGCGCCCATGAGCAGTTCTTC. The full variable domain, rest sourced from reference TRBV7-3 and TRBJ2-1, is GAGVSQTPSNKVTEKGKYVELRCDPISGHTALYWYRQSLGQGPEFLIYFQGTGAADDSGLPNDRFFAVRPEGSVSTLKIQRTERGDSAVYLCASSGAGTSAHEQFFGPGTRLTVL.